This entry features one T cell receptor beta chain sequence. Its cognate antigen is unknown. The data belong to a study of CD8 T cells in ankylosing spondylitis. Regarding the study as a whole: A TCR beta motif made of several highly homologous variants seemed typical of ankylosing spondylitis blood.

TCRdb re-derived calls from the 5' RACE reads in MiXCR, one entry per CDR3 protein. The top ten hold 5% of the sample, which has tens of thousands of distinct CDR3 sequences, approximately 5.7% seen once. Sequencing input: synovial fluid, either unsorted or a sorted T cell fraction (not recorded which). The sequence came from a male donor with ankylosing spondylitis.

CDR3 sequence reads: CASSLDPRVYNEQFF. CDR3 sequence (DNA): TGTGCCAGCAGTTTAGACCCCCGGGTTTACAATGAGCAGTTCTTC. The J gene is TRBJ2-1, the V gene TRBV28; D ambiguous. The germline V and J ends were trimmed by 2 bases and 4 bases, with 12 bases remaining between them. The CDR3 totals 15 residues. The germline V gene has CDR1 MDHEN and CDR2 SYDVKM.